What follows are 5 T cell receptor beta chains derived from one specimen sequenced in a study of T cell responses to AZD1222 COVID-19 vaccine. Sequenced by immunoSEQ multiplex PCR; TCRdb stores in-frame clones only, minus some. The repertoire consists of about 100,000 clones, with roughly 91% occurring once and the leading ten covering approximately 1.7%. The source material was peripheral blood, sampled on day 0 of AZD1222 vaccination. The receptors here all came from an adult in good health.

V and J are TRBV10-1 and TRBJ1-1, with TRBD1 matching 7 bases. The junction had 5 bases not matched to a gene; V was cut back by 3 bases and J by 1 base. The CDR3 length is 15 residues. Per germline, CDR1 WNHNN and CDR2 SYGVQD (reference sequence). The CDR3 reads CASSDRQGRNTEAFF. As DNA, the CDR3 is TGCGCCAGCAGTGACCGACAGGGCCGGAACACTGAAGCTTTCTTT.

The chain joins TRBV11-2 to TRBJ2-5; no clear D. Germline CDR1 reads SGHAT; CDR2 reads FQNNGV. The CDR3 loop spans 15 amino acids. V lost 1 base to trimming and J lost 2 bases, with 11 bases between them. CDR3 in amino acids: CASSLGVGPQETQYF. CDR3 sequence (DNA): TGTGCCAGCAGCTTAGGGGTCGGTCCACAAGAGACCCAGTACTTC.

This clone was detected only once. The genes are TRBV6-1 and TRBJ1-4, with D perhaps TRBD1 (5 bases). The CDR3 runs to 13 residues. Trimming took off 0 bases at V and 11 bases at J, with 10 bases between the two ends. Looked up from germline, CDR1 is MNHNS and CDR2 is SASEGT. The CDR3 coding sequence is TGTGCCAGCAGTGAAGCGCAGGGTTCCAAACTGTTTTTT. Protein product: CASSEAQGSKLFF.

This chain uses TRBV28 with TRBJ1-2; D possibly corresponds to TRBD1 (5 bases). Looked up from germline, CDR1 is MDHEN and CDR2 is SYDVKM. Trimming stripped 5 bases from V and 2 bases from J, with 12 bases between. This CDR3 region has 14 residues. CDR3 residues: CASSLAQENYGYTF. For the CDR3, the DNA is TGTGCCAGCAGTCTCGCACAGGAGAACTATGGCTACACCTTC.

This chain uses TRBV7-3 with TRBJ1-5; D is uncertain. The germline CDR1 and CDR2 sequences are SGHTA and FQGTGA. The CDR3 totals 13 residues. Trimming stripped 5 bases from V and 4 bases from J, with 9 bases between. CDR3 bases: TGTGCCAGCAGCCAAGGTTCTAATCAGCCCCAGCATTTT. Residues: CASSQGSNQPQHF.